The clone carrying this T cell receptor (beta chain) was seen many times. This record comes from a study of Graves' ophthalmopathy and Graves' hyperthyroidism. Trimming cost V 1 base and J 4 bases, with 16 bases left between them. The CDR3 runs 16 residues. The V gene's germline CDR1 is MNHNS and CDR2 SASEGT. Investigators amplified TCR beta CDR3 regions from RNA transcripts. First-round RT-PCR employed HTBI primers, with a second-round multiplex PCR after it. TCRdb redid the calling of the multiplex PCR reads with MiXCR, one entry per CDR3 protein. This table holds about 58,000 distinct CDR3 sequences, approximately 52% found once.

The rearrangement links TRBV6-1 to TRBJ1-2, with D uncertain. This receptor was obtained from an adult woman with Graves' ophthalmopathy. Sequenced: peripheral blood. The CDR3 protein is CASSEEQTPLGYGYTF. CDR3 bases: TGTGCCAGCAGTGAAGAACAGACCCCACTTGGCTATGGCTACACCTTC.